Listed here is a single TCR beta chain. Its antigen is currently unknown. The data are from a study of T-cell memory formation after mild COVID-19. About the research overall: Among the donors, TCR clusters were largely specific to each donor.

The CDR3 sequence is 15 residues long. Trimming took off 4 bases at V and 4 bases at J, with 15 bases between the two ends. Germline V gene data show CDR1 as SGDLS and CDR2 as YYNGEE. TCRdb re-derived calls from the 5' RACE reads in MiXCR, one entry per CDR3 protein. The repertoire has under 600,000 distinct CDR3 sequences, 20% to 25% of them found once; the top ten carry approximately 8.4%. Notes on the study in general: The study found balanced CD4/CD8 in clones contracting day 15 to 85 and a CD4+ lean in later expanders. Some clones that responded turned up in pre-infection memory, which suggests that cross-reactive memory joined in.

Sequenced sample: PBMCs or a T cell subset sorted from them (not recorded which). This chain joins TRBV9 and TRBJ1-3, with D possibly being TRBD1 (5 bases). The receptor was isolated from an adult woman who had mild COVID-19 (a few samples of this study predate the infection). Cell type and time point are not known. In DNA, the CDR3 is TGTGCCAGCAGCCCCCGAGAGGGGAAAGGAAACACCATATATTTT. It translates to CASSPREGKGNTIYF. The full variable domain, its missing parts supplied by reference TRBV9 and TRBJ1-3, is DSGVTQTPKHLITATGQRVTLRCSPRSGDLSVYWYQQSLDQGLQFLIQYYNGEERAKGNILERFSAQQFPDLHSELNLSSLELGDSALYFCASSPREGKGNTIYFGEGSWLTVV.